This TCR beta chain stems from a study of cytomegalovirus exposure and HLA in healthy donors. Regarding the study as a whole: Some V segments (TRBV6-2 and TRBV6-3 among them) were excluded as indistinguishable.

A multiplex PCR was run with 60 Vbeta primers and 13 Jbeta primers. Produced via immunoSEQ multiplex PCR; TCRdb's table is partial and in-frame only. The repertoire has about 180,000 clones, more than 70% of them found once; the top ten carry around 1.4%. A single count supports this clone. What it recognizes is unknown. Germline V CDR1 and CDR2: KGHSH, LQKENI. CDR3 length: 13 residues. V was shortened by 2 bases and J by 3 bases, with 8 bases between the two germline ends. The receptor's source is a girl aged 10 to 17 in good health and CMV-seropositive. Sequenced input: PBMCs. J is TRBJ2-7 and V is TRBV18; the D gene is possibly TRBD1 (5 bases). The CDR3 loop reads CASSPSRDYEQYF. CDR3 bases: TGTGCCAGCTCACCATCCAGGGACTACGAGCAGTACTTC.